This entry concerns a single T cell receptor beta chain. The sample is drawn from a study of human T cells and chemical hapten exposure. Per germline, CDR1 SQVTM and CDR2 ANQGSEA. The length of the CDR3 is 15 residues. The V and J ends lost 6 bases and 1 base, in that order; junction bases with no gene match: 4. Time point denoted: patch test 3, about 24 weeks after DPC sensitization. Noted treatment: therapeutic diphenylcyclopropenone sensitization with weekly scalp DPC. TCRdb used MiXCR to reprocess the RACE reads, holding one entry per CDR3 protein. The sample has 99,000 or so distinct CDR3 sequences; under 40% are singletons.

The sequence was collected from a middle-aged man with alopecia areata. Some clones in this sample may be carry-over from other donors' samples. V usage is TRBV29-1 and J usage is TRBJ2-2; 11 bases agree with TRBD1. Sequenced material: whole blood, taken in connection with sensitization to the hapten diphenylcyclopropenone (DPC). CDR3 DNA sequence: TGCAGCGTCTATGGGACAGGGGGGAACACCGGGGAGCTGTTTTTT. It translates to CSVYGTGGNTGELFF.